A selection of T cell receptor beta chains follows, all from one sample in a study of blood T cell repertoires in COVID-19. Sequenced by immunoSEQ multiplex PCR; TCRdb stores in-frame clones only, minus some. The sample carries some 70,000 clones, under 85% recorded once. Sample: peripheral blood. Receptors were obtained from a woman aged 45-65 years with acute or convalescent COVID-19. The CDR3 runs from the conserved cysteine through the conserved F or W. The D gene is left open where the match is weak.

V: TRBV18
D: TRBD2
CDR3: CASSPELAGARRYEQYF

V: TRBV4-1
D: .
CDR3: CASSQEDSRVGQPQHF

V: TRBV6-1
D: TRBD1
CDR3: CASSEPGQGNTEAFF

V: TRBV6-2/TRBV6-3
D: TRBD1
CDR3: CASSYRGDRGSNQPQHF

V: TRBV3-1/TRBV3-2
D: .
CDR3: CASSQARSSGNTIYF

V: TRBV7-2
D: TRBD2
CDR3: CASSPSGSKHEQFF

V: TRBV5-1
D: TRBD1
CDR3: CASSLFGQGDNEQFF

V: TRBV29-1
D: TRBD1
CDR3: CSVESAGGYYGYTF

V: TRBV6-5
D: TRBD1
CDR3: CASIPGTGIYYGYTF

V: TRBV7-6
D: .
CDR3: CASSLFSLAIETQYF

V: TRBV7-9
D: .
CDR3: CASSLLDIYNEQFF

V: TRBV19
D: TRBD1
CDR3: CASSMSWTGGSEKLFF

V: TRBV6-5
D: .
CDR3: CASSSDTYTMIGYTF

V: TRBV2
D: TRBD1
CDR3: CASKLDRTNQPQHF

V: TRBV30
D: TRBD1
CDR3: CAWSAQGVGYTF

V: TRBV30
D: .
CDR3: CAWSAQRPFEQYF

V: TRBV30
D: .
CDR3: CAWSVRRGTEAFF

V: TRBV9
D: TRBD2
CDR3: CASSLGLAGHNEQFF

V: TRBV29-1
D: TRBD1
CDR3: CSVTGGGEQFF

V: TRBV6-5
D: .
CDR3: CASSYQEVENTEAFF

V: TRBV18
D: TRBD1
CDR3: CASSPQTGAYEQYF

V: TRBV6-6
D: TRBD1
CDR3: CASSRPQGAGNQPQHF

V: TRBV15
D: .
CDR3: CATSRVGGGVEAFF

V: TRBV7-9
D: .
CDR3: CASSFPNSETQYF

V: TRBV6-5
D: .
CDR3: CASSRGHFSYNEQFF

V: TRBV7-9
D: TRBD1
CDR3: CASSLTRDSYQQYF

V: TRBV14
D: .
CDR3: CASSRLTAYEQYF

V: TRBV21-1
D: .
CDR3: CASSKDGQGLTYGYTF

V: TRBV27
D: TRBD2
CDR3: CASSSTTSDSYEQYF

V: TRBV28
D: TRBD1
CDR3: CASTRAGGGNTEAFF

V: TRBV4-2
D: .
CDR3: CASSRGTFENTEAFF

V: TRBV3-1/TRBV3-2
D: .
CDR3: CASSRQENTEAFF

V: TRBV4-3
D: TRBD1
CDR3: CASSTRQGGADTQYF

V: TRBV20-1
D: .
CDR3: CSASGGRYNSPLHF

V: TRBV7-9
D: TRBD1
CDR3: CASSLSGGASPLHF

V: TRBV4-1
D: TRBD1
CDR3: CASSQDMRQGNVKTGNQPQHF

V: TRBV6-2/TRBV6-3
D: .
CDR3: CASSHGSKYNEQFF

V: TRBV9
D: .
CDR3: CASSVDGKNQPQHF

V: TRBV9
D: .
CDR3: CASSAHTGINEQFF

V: TRBV6-6
D: .
CDR3: CASNFPNTEAFF